This is a list of T cell receptor beta chains from one sample in a study of blood T cell repertoires in COVID-19. Repertoires were generated with immunoSEQ multiplex PCR, while TCRdb's copy carries only in-frame clones and drops some. Of 250,000 or so clones in the sample, approximately 89% were seen once. Material: PBMCs or T cells enriched from blood (not recorded which). These receptors all come from a woman under 30 who had recovered from COVID-19. CDR3s include the opening cysteine and the closing phenylalanine or tryptophan. Fields, in order: J gene, D gene, V gene, clone size, CDR3 protein, CDR3 DNA. The D gene is left open where the match is weak. The size field is filled for only some rows; it gives once, few, many or a size class.

J: TRBJ2-3; D: TRBD2; V: TRBV5-6; size: NA; CDR3: CASSLDLAGHTDTQYF; DNA: TGTGCCAGCAGCTTGGATCTAGCGGGGCATACAGATACGCAGTATTTT
J: TRBJ2-7; D: NA; V: TRBV5-1; size: few; CDR3: CASSLAAGSVYEQYF; DNA: TGCGCCAGCAGCTTGGCAGCAGGGTCAGTCTACGAGCAGTACTTC
J: TRBJ1-5; D: NA; V: TRBV15; size: NA; CDR3: CATSNARTLSNQPQHF; DNA: TGTGCCACCAGCAACGCAAGGACACTGAGCAATCAGCCCCAGCATTTT
J: TRBJ1-1; D: NA; V: TRBV7-2; size: NA; CDR3: CASSLRLSPGAFF; DNA: TGTGCCAGCAGCTTAAGGCTTTCACCGGGTGCTTTCTTT
J: TRBJ1-5; D: NA; V: TRBV4-2; size: NA; CDR3: CASSQEGQLNQPQHF; DNA: TGTGCCAGCAGCCAAGAGGGGCAGTTGAATCAGCCCCAGCATTTT
J: TRBJ1-4; D: TRBD1; V: TRBV2; size: once; CDR3: CASSFGTGVEKLFF; DNA: TGTGCCAGCAGCTTCGGGACAGGGGTTGAAAAACTGTTTTTT
J: TRBJ2-1; D: TRBD2; V: TRBV7-9; size: NA; CDR3: CASTPPSGRGQFF; DNA: TGTGCCAGCACCCCGCCCAGCGGGAGGGGGCAGTTCTTC
J: TRBJ1-4; D: NA; V: TRBV27; size: NA; CDR3: CASSLLYVMGRGGEKLFF; DNA: TGTGCCAGCAGTTTATTATACGTAATGGGACGAGGGGGTGAAAAACTGTTTTTT
J: TRBJ1-2; D: NA; V: TRBV3-1/TRBV3-2; size: NA; CDR3: CASSLREGGRFLYGYTF; DNA: TGTGCCAGCAGCCTCCGGGAAGGAGGCCGTTTTTTATATGGCTACACCTTC
J: TRBJ1-5; D: NA; V: TRBV4-1; size: NA; CDR3: CASSQEGPGNQPQHF; DNA: TGCGCCAGCAGCCAAGAAGGACCGGGAAATCAGCCCCAGCATTTT
J: TRBJ2-1; D: TRBD1; V: TRBV7-9; size: once; CDR3: CASSSTGPGQFF; DNA: TGTGCCAGCAGCTCGACAGGGCCAGGGCAGTTCTTC
J: TRBJ1-4; D: NA; V: TRBV10-3; size: NA; CDR3: CAISESGDEEKLFF; DNA: TGTGCCATCAGTGAGTCAGGGGATGAAGAAAAACTGTTTTTT
J: TRBJ2-7; D: TRBD2; V: TRBV7-2; size: few; CDR3: CASSLSLAGEYEQYF; DNA: TGTGCCAGCAGCTTGAGTCTAGCGGGGGAGTACGAGCAGTACTTC
J: TRBJ1-5; D: TRBD1; V: TRBV7-9; size: once; CDR3: CASSLQGAWAPQHF; DNA: TGTGCCAGCAGCTTGCAGGGGGCCTGGGCCCCCCAGCATTTT
J: TRBJ2-5; D: NA; V: TRBV24-1; size: NA; CDR3: CATSDFGPRDIQETQYF; DNA: TGTGCCACCAGTGATTTCGGGCCCCGGGACATCCAAGAGACCCAGTACTTC
J: TRBJ2-7; D: NA; V: TRBV27; size: NA; CDR3: CASSSGTREGEQYF; DNA: TGTGCCAGCAGTTCCGGGACTCGGGAAGGCGAGCAGTACTTC
J: TRBJ2-7; D: NA; V: TRBV5-5; size: NA; CDR3: CASSLSLGSGHSYEQYF; DNA: TGTGCCAGCAGCTTATCCCTTGGGAGCGGTCACTCCTACGAGCAGTACTTC
J: TRBJ2-3; D: TRBD2; V: TRBV11-3; size: NA; CDR3: CASSAGLAGTDTQYF; DNA: TGTGCCAGCAGCGCGGGACTAGCGGGCACAGATACGCAGTATTTT
J: TRBJ2-2; D: TRBD2; V: TRBV23-1; size: NA; CDR3: CASSPGTSVTGELFF; DNA: TGCGCCAGCAGCCCCGGGACTAGCGTAACCGGGGAGCTGTTTTTT
J: TRBJ1-1; D: NA; V: TRBV15; size: NA; CDR3: CATSKEGGTEAFF; DNA: TGTGCCACCAGTAAGGAGGGAGGCACTGAAGCTTTCTTT
J: TRBJ2-2; D: TRBD1; V: TRBV5-4; size: NA; CDR3: CASSQTGGIGELFF; DNA: TGTGCCAGCAGCCAAACAGGGGGCATCGGGGAGCTGTTTTTT
J: TRBJ2-1; D: TRBD2; V: TRBV11-3; size: NA; CDR3: CASSAQAAGDFEQFF; DNA: TGTGCCAGCAGCGCCCAAGCAGCGGGAGATTTTGAGCAGTTCTTC
J: TRBJ1-3; D: TRBD1; V: TRBV28; size: NA; CDR3: CASRTDRVSKSSGNTIYF; DNA: TGTGCCAGCAGGACGGACAGGGTATCAAAGAGCTCTGGAAACACCATATATTTT
J: TRBJ2-3; D: NA; V: TRBV5-1; size: NA; CDR3: CASSLATDTQYF; DNA: TGCGCCAGCAGCTTGGCGACAGATACGCAGTATTTT
J: TRBJ1-4; D: NA; V: TRBV5-1; size: NA; CDR3: CASSLDSRDEKLFF; DNA: TGCGCCAGCAGCTTGGATAGCAGGGATGAAAAACTGTTTTTT
J: TRBJ2-3; D: NA; V: TRBV7-2; size: NA; CDR3: CASSAHSLSTDTQYF; DNA: TGTGCCAGCAGCGCTCACTCACTTAGCACAGATACGCAGTATTTT
J: TRBJ1-6; D: NA; V: TRBV5-4; size: few; CDR3: CASSPRGSSPLHF; DNA: TGTGCCAGCAGCCCGCGTGGTAGCTCACCCCTCCACTTT
J: TRBJ1-3; D: NA; V: TRBV2; size: NA; CDR3: CASSLNLGNTIYF; DNA: TGTGCCAGCTCCCTTAATCTCGGAAACACCATATATTTT